This TCR beta chain was obtained from a study of technical replicates of blood from several donors. The germline gives CDR1 KGHSH, CDR2 LQKENI. J lost 8 bases, V lost 0 bases, and 8 bases had no gene match. This CDR3 has 17 amino acids. Data came from immunoSEQ multiplex PCR; TCRdb stores just in-frame clones and leaves some out. The sample consists of about 79,000 clones, approximately 92% of them appearing once. This clonotype was obtained from a human donor in good health. Some clones in this sample may be carry-over from other donors' samples. The chain couples TRBV18 to TRBJ1-6; 9 bases are a match to TRBD1. Sequenced: T cells isolated from PBMCs. CDR3 residues: CASSPPWSGQGDSPLHF. The CDR3 DNA reads TGTGCCAGCTCACCACCTTGGTCGGGACAGGGTGATTCACCCCTCCACTTT.